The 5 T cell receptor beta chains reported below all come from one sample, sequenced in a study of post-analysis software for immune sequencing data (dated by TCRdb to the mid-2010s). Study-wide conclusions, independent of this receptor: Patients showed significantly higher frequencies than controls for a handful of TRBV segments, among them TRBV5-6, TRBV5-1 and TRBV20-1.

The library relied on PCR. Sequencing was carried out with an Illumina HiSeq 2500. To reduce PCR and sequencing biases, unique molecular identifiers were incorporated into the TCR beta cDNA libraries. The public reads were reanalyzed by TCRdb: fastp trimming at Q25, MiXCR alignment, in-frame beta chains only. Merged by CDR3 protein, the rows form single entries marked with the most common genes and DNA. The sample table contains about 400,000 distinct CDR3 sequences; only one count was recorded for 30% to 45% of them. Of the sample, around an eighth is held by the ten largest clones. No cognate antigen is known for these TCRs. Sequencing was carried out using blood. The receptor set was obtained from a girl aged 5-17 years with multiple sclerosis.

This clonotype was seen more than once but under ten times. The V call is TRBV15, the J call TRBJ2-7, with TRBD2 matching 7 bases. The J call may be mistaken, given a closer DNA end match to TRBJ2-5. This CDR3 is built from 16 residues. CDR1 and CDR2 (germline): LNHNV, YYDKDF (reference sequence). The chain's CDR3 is CATSRAWGGAEETQYF. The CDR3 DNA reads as TGTGCCACCAGCAGAGCTTGGGGAGGGGCTGAAGAGACCCAGTACTTC.

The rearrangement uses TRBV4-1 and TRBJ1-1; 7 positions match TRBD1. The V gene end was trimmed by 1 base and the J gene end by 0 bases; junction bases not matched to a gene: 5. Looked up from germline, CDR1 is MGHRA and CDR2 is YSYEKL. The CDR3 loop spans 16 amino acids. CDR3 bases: TGCGCCAGCAGCCAAGGACCGCAGGGGGTGAACACTGAAGCTTTCTTT. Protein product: CASSQGPQGVNTEAFF.

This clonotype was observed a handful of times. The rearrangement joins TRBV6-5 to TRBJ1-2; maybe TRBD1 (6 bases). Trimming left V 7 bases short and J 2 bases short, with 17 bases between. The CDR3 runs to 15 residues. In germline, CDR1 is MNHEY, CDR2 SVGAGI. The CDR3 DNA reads TGTGCCAGCACCCGAAGCGGGGGCACCAACTATGGCTACACCTTC. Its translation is CASTRSGGTNYGYTF.

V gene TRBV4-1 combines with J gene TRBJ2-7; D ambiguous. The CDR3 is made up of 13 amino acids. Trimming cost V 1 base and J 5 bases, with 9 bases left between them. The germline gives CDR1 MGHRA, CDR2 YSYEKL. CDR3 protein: CASSQGWPNEQYF. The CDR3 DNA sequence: TGCGCCAGCAGCCAAGGGTGGCCGAACGAGCAGTACTTC.

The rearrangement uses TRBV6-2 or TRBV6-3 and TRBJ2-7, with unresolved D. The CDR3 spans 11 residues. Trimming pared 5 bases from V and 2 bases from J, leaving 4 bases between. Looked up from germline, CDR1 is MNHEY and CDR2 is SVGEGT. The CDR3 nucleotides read TGTGCCAGCAGTGATCCCTACGAGCAGTACTTC. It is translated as CASSDPYEQYF.